The T cell receptor beta chain under discussion was sequenced for a study of blood T cell repertoires in COVID-19. Across the study: The United States, Italy and Spain supplied acute and convalescent COVID-19 samples. PBMCs, B-cell-depleted T cells, or T cells were the source of the cDNA or gDNA that made up the material.

Study processing details: Reference gene primer amplification in the assay estimated nucleated cell counts. Using immunoSEQ multiplex PCR, the repertoire was profiled, and TCRdb retains in-frame clones only, with some absent. D and trimming come from the DNA, and the V and J calls and clone size come from that table. This table has 150,000 or so clones, about three quarters appearing once. CDR3 size: 15 residues. Looked up from germline, CDR1 is SGHVS and CDR2 is FQNEAQ. V lost 5 bases to trimming and J lost 4 bases, with 17 bases between them. The sequence came from a woman older than 75 with active or convalescent COVID-19. The rearrangement links TRBV7-8 to TRBJ1-2; D unclear. Sequenced: peripheral blood. The CDR3 sequence is CASSPAGGVVYGYTF. DNA of the CDR3: TGTGCCAGCAGCCCAGCGGGTGGAGTCGTCTATGGCTACACCTTC.